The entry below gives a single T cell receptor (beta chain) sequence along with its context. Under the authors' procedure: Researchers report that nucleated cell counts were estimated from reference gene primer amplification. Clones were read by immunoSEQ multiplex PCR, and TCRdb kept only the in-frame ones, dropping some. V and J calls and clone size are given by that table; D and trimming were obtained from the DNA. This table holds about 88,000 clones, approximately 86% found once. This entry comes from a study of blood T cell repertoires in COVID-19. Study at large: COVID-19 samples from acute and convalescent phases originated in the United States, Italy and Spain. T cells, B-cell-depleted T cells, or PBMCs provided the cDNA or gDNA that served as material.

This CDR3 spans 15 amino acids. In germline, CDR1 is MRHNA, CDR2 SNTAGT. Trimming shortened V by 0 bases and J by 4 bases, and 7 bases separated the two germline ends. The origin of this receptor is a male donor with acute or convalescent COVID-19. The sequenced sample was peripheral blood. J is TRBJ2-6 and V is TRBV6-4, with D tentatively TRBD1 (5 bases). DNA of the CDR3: TGTGCCAGCAGTGACTCAGGGGTCGGGGCCAACGTCCTGACTTTC. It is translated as CASSDSGVGANVLTF.